This T cell receptor beta chain was identified in a study of identifying expanded T cells in peripheral blood. Repertoires were generated with immunoSEQ multiplex PCR, while TCRdb's copy carries only in-frame clones and drops some. The sample has nearly 60,000 clones, about nine tenths seen once. V gave up 4 bases and J gave up 1 base, with 8 bases separating them. Per the germline V gene, CDR1 is SGHRS and CDR2 is YFSETQ. There are 13 residues in the CDR3. Sequencing was performed on blood. This chain uses TRBV5-1 with TRBJ1-1, with D perhaps matching TRBD1 (6 bases). The receptor's source is a person aged 18 to 75 in good health. Here the CDR3 DNA reads TGCGCCAGCAGCGCACAGGGGAACACTGAAGCTTTCTTT. Translating it yields CASSAQGNTEAFF.